Below are 18 T cell receptor beta chains sequenced from a single sample in a study of control samples from healthy donors and cancer patients. Some clones are missing from TCRdb's copy, which holds only in-frame ones; the method was immunoSEQ multiplex PCR. The sample carries about 110,000 clones, around nine tenths recorded once. The sequencing input was blood. These receptors all come from a human donor in good health. The donor label of this sample is uncertain.

The V gene is TRBV6-4, the J gene TRBJ2-3; 10 nucleotides agree with TRBD2. V was clipped by 0 bases and J by 0 bases; unmatched bases: 3. Germline V CDR1 and CDR2: MRHNA, SNTAGT. This CDR3 region has 17 residues. The CDR3 region has the DNA TGTGCCAGCAGTGACTCAGCGGGGGGGGCTAGCACAGATACGCAGTATTTT. Protein sequence: CASSDSAGGASTDTQYF.

The chain carries TRBV10-3 and TRBJ1-5; D is unclear. CDR3 length: 14 amino acids. Per the germline V gene, CDR1 is ENHRY and CDR2 is SYGVKD. V gave up 8 bases and J gave up 3 bases, with 14 bases separating them. The CDR3 nucleotides read TGTGCCATCCCCCGAAAGGACTACAATCAGCCCCAGCATTTT. As protein: CAIPRKDYNQPQHF.

The chain employs TRBV19 and TRBJ1-1, with 8 bases fitting TRBD1. The junction had 8 bases not matched to a gene; V was cut back by 4 bases and J by 7 bases. The CDR3 runs 14 residues. CDR1 LNHDA and CDR2 SQIVND come from the germline V gene (reference sequence). The CDR3 loop reads CASSSRDRLFEAFF. In nucleotides, the CDR3 is TGTGCCAGTAGTAGCCGGGACAGGCTGTTTGAAGCTTTCTTT.

This sequence joins TRBV28 and TRBJ1-3; D gene ambiguous. The CDR3 is 15 residues long. Germline V gene data show CDR1 as MDHEN and CDR2 as SYDVKM. V lost 5 bases to trimming and J lost 0 bases, with 11 bases between them. Written as DNA, the CDR3 is TGTGCCAGCAGTCCCGTTCCTTTCTCTGGAAACACCATATATTTT. Protein: CASSPVPFSGNTIYF.

The CDR3 region has the DNA TGTGCCAGCAGCCGCGGGGAGAACACTGAAGCTTTCTTT. Translating it yields CASSRGENTEAFF. The rearrangement joins TRBV6-6 to TRBJ1-1; D remains ambiguous. Germline loops: CDR1 MNHNY, CDR2 SVGAGI (reference sequence). Trimming took off 6 bases at V and 1 base at J, with 9 bases between the two ends. The CDR3 extends over 13 amino acids.

The rearrangement uses TRBV12-5 and TRBJ1-5; 8 nucleotides align to TRBD1. The V gene end was trimmed by 5 bases and the J gene end by 7 bases; junction bases not matched to a gene: 7. The CDR3 is 14 amino acids. Germline CDR1 and CDR2: LGHNT and FRNRAP. CDR3 in amino acids: CASGPGTGGQPQHF. Here the CDR3 DNA reads TGTGCTAGTGGTCCCGGGACAGGAGGACAGCCCCAGCATTTT.

The rearrangement joins TRBV29-1 to TRBJ2-3; D is ambiguous. The CDR3 has 11 residues. V lost 6 bases, J lost 5 bases, and 9 bases lay in between. Germline loops: CDR1 SQVTM, CDR2 ANQGSEA. CDR3 amino acids: CSVVLKDTQYF. CDR3 nucleotide sequence: TGCAGCGTAGTCTTGAAAGATACGCAGTATTTT.

Here the CDR3 reads CASSLTGTGGPWWSHIQYF. The CDR3 DNA reads TGCGCCAGCAGCTTGACCGGGACAGGGGGACCCTGGTGGAGTCACATTCAGTACTTC. The chain recombines TRBV5-1 with TRBJ2-4; 11 bases are shared with TRBD1. Germline V lookup: CDR1 SGHRS, CDR2 YFSETQ. CDR3 length equals 19 residues. The V and J ends lost 1 base and 8 bases, in that order; junction bases with no gene match: 17.

The V gene is TRBV24-1, the J gene TRBJ2-1; D gene uncertain. Germline assignment: CDR1 KGHDR and CDR2 SFDVKD. Trimming pared 9 bases from V and 0 bases from J, leaving 17 bases between. The CDR3 runs to 16 residues. The CDR3 DNA is TGTGCCACCGGCTCGCCCCGAAAAAGCTCCTACAATGAGCAGTTCTTC. It translates to CATGSPRKSSYNEQFF.

The rearrangement links TRBV27 to TRBJ1-5, with D maybe TRBD1 (6 bases). The germline CDR1 and CDR2 sequences are MNHEY and SMNVEV (reference sequence). With 6 bases removed from V and 5 bases from J, the gap between germline ends came to 17 bases. This CDR3 region has 15 residues. This chain's CDR3 is CASRHQGRWDQPQHF. As DNA, the CDR3 is TGTGCCAGCAGACACCAGGGGAGGTGGGATCAGCCCCAGCATTTT.

The chain employs TRBV19 and TRBJ1-6, with TRBD1 as a possible D gene (5 bases). The CDR3 has 13 amino acids. V was shortened by 10 bases and J by 6 bases, with 13 bases between the two germline ends. Germline V gene data show CDR1 as LNHDA and CDR2 as SQIVND (reference sequence). The CDR3 coding sequence is TGTGCCACGAGGAGACAGACTAATTCACCCCTCCACTTT. Its protein product is CATRRQTNSPLHF.

CDR3 sequence: CSVGQGYEQFF. Written as DNA, the CDR3 is TGCAGCGTCGGACAGGGGTATGAGCAGTTCTTC. This rearrangement joins TRBV29-1 to TRBJ2-1; TRBD1 matches 9 bases. Germline lookup yields CDR1 SQVTM and CDR2 ANQGSEA. CDR3 size: 11 residues. Unmatched junction bases numbered 2, after V lost 6 bases and J lost 8 bases.

This clone was observed once. The J gene is TRBJ2-2, the V gene TRBV24-1, with 7 bases fitting TRBD1. V lost 3 bases, J lost 2 bases, and 5 bases stayed unmatched. The CDR3 is made up of 16 amino acids. CDR1 is KGHDR, CDR2 SFDVKD, per germline. CDR3 nucleotide sequence: TGTGCCACCAGTGATACCCGGGACAGAAACACCGGGGAGCTGTTTTTT. Protein: CATSDTRDRNTGELFF.

V gene TRBV19 combines with J gene TRBJ1-5; TRBD1 might be the D (5 bases). This CDR3 has 16 amino acids. The germline V gene has CDR1 LNHDA and CDR2 SQIVND (reference sequence). Between the trimmed V and J ends, which lost 4 bases and 0 bases, there was a span of 13 bases. CDR3 region: CASSRWGRPSNQPQHF. CDR3 nucleotide sequence: TGTGCCAGTAGTAGATGGGGGAGACCTAGCAATCAGCCCCAGCATTTT.

This chain uses TRBV18 with TRBJ2-7; D ambiguous. CDR3 length: 14 amino acids. CDR1 and CDR2 from the germline V gene are KGHSH and LQKENI. V lost 3 bases to trimming and J lost 2 bases, with 11 bases between them. CDR3 nucleotides: TGTGCCAGCTCACCCGCCAGGAGTCCCTACGAGCAGTACTTC. Translated, it gives CASSPARSPYEQYF.

The rearrangement joins TRBV5-4 to TRBJ1-5; weak D call: TRBD1 (6 bases). CDR3 length: 16 residues. V lost 10 bases, J lost 0 bases, and 20 bases lay in between. CDR1 is SGHNT, CDR2 YYREEE, per germline (reference sequence). This chain's CDR3 is CAYSGGGQNSNQPQHF. In nucleotides, the CDR3 is TGTGCCTATTCTGGGGGGGGGCAGAATAGCAATCAGCCCCAGCATTTT. The full variable domain, rest sourced from reference TRBV5-4 and TRBJ1-5, is ETGVTQSPTHLIKTRGQQVTLRCSSQSGHNTVSWYQQALGQGPQFIFQYYREEENGRGNFPPRFSGLQFPNYSSELNVNALELDDSALYLCAYSGGGQNSNQPQHFGDGTRLSIL.

This chain connects TRBV28 to TRBJ1-4, with D perhaps matching TRBD1 (5 bases). The CDR3 covers 13 residues. The germline V gene has CDR1 MDHEN and CDR2 SYDVKM. Trimming took off 1 base at V and 8 bases at J, with 8 bases between the two ends. The CDR3 is CASSLFGAEKLFF. In DNA form, the CDR3 reads TGTGCCAGCAGTTTATTCGGGGCAGAAAAACTGTTTTTT. Filled out from reference TRBV28 and TRBJ1-4, the complete variable domain reads DVKVTQSSRYLVKRTGEKVFLECVQDMDHENMFWYRQDPGLGLRLIYFSYDVKMKEKGDIPEGYSVSREKKERFSLILESASTNQTSMYLCASSLFGAEKLFFGSGTQLSVL.

This clone was seen more than once but under ten times. The J gene is TRBJ2-1, the V gene TRBV15; D is uncertain. The germline gives CDR1 LNHNV, CDR2 YYDKDF (reference sequence). The ends were cut back, 1 base at V and 6 bases at J, with 7 bases in the middle. CDR3 length: 13 amino acids. The CDR3 coding sequence is TGTGCCACCAGCAGAGGTGATCTCAATGAGCAGTTCTTC. Its translation: CATSRGDLNEQFF.